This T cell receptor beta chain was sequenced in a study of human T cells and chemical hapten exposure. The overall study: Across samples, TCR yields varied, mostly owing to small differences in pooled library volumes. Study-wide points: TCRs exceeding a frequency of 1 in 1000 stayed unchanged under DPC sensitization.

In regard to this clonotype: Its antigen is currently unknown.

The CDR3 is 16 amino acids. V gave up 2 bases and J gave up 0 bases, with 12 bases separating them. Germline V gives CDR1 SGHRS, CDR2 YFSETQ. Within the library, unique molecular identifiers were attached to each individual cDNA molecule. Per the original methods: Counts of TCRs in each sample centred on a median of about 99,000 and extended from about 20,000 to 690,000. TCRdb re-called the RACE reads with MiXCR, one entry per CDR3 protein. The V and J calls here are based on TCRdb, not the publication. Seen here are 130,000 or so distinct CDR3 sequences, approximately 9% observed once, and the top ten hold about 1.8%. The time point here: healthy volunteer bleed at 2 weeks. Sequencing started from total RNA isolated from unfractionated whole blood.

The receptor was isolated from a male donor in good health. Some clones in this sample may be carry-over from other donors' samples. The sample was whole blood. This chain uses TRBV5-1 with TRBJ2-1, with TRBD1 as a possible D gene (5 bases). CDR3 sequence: CASSFWGGTSYNEQFF. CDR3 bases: TGCGCCAGCAGCTTTTGGGGCGGTACCTCCTACAATGAGCAGTTCTTC.